This T cell receptor (beta chain) appears in the sequencing data of a study of regulatory T cells in long-lasting Graves disease. The time point is: persistent/refractory GD, antithyroid drugs over 5 years with positive TRAb. Following extraction of RNA from PBMCs, that RNA was used to make the TCR library. The CDR3 runs 17 residues. After removal of 6 bases from V and 6 bases from J, the junction contained 13 bases not matched to a gene. This clonotype turned up a few times. Its antigen is still unknown. Arm-PCR of CDR3 regions with iRepertoire HTBI primers generated TCR beta libraries. Original methodology: Across all samples, roughly 62 TRBV segments and 11 to 15 TRBJ segments were identified. In TCRdb, the multiplex PCR reads were re-called with MiXCR into one record per CDR3 protein. TCRdb, not the authors, supplied the V and J calls. The table has 650,000 to 700,000 distinct CDR3 sequences, 30% seen once; the top ten hold roughly 46%.

Study outcomes and limitations: Persistent Graves' patients showed reduced TCR diversity versus newly diagnosed patients.

This chain uses TRBV12-3 or TRBV12-4 with TRBJ2-2, with TRBD2 matching 10 bases. Sequenced here: peripheral blood mononuclear cells (PBMCs), sampled when the disease was refractory, from a patient treated with antithyroid drugs. This receptor was taken from a female donor with Graves disease. This chain's CDR3 is CASSPSGRAGGAGELFF. The CDR3 nucleotides are TGTGCCAGCAGCCCCAGCGGGAGGGCCGGTGGGGCCGGGGAGCTGTTTTTT.